This T cell receptor beta chain was documented in a study of early T cells in non-severe SARS-CoV-2 infection (dated by TCRdb to about 2021). Study-level background: TCR sequencing used bulk RNA from unsorted whole blood, so alpha and beta chains could not be paired.

Looking up the germline V gene yields CDR1 SGHRS and CDR2 YFSETQ. Spanning cysteine to phenylalanine, the CDR3 consists of 14 amino acids. This entry keeps only the CDR3 DNA: 42 bases, framed from base 1. Germline trimming amounts to 0 bases on V and 5 bases on J, with 2 as the count of junction bases outside the gene matches. Library construction relied on 5' RACE. The listed sequencing device is NextSeq 500. To correct for sequencing error and PCR bias, the TCR library protocol tagged individual cDNA molecules with unique molecular identifiers. TCR alpha and beta chains were both sequenced, and the abundances of alpha and beta sequences in each sample were closely correlated with each other. As for the authors' bioinformatics: Decombinator V4 was used to annotate TCR sequences for V gene, J gene and CDR3. TCRs were defined as expanded if a significant change between any two time points was detected under a Poisson model with p below 0.0001. TCR abundances were normalised to the total number of TCRs sequenced per sample and expressed as counts per million. TRAV1-2 paired with TRAJ12, TRAJ20 or TRAJ33 defined MAIT TCRs, while TRAV10 paired with TRAJ18 defined iNKT TCRs. VDJdb, accessed 1 November 2021, was searched for CMV, EBV and SARS-CoV-2 annotated TCRs, excluding TCRs annotated for multiple antigens. In TCRdb, the public reads were trimmed at Q25 with fastp and aligned with MiXCR, with productive beta chains retained. Every distinct CDR3 protein forms one entry, paired with its most common genes and DNA. The V and J calls and clone size come from TCRdb's table, not from the authors' own analysis. In this sample the table shows about 83,000 distinct CDR3 sequences, 10% of which occur a single time. The ten largest account for around 8% of the sample.

A case-control design nested within a healthcare worker cohort in London, UK, was used, with weekly nasopharyngeal swab PCR tests and blood sampling performed. Healthcare workers were recruited during the week of the UK lockdown, between 23 and 31 March 2020, and followed weekly for up to 16 weeks. This clonotype was observed once. It has no known antigen specificity. Base qualities are missing; no much larger clone stands one base away. One read amounts to weak evidence. The investigation overall reported the following: VDJdb matching was skewed toward anti-spike CD8 responses and likely underestimated virus-specific expansions by missing private and CD4 specificities.

The chain was built from TRBV5-1 and TRBJ2-3, with 8 bases aligning to TRBD2. The specimen comprised whole blood, sampled at baseline. The clonotype was recovered from an adult who was a healthcare worker with PCR-confirmed SARS-CoV-2 infection or an uninfected control (not recorded which). CDR3 region: CASSLGREGDTQYF. In nucleotides, the sequence is TGCGCCAGCAGCTTGGGCCGGGAGGGAGATACGCAGTATTTT. The reference TRBV5-1 and TRBJ2-3 proteins fill in what lies around the CDR3, so the full variable domain reads KAGVTQTPRYLIKTRGQQVTLSCSPISGHRSVSWYQQTPGQGLQFLFEYFSETQRNKGNFPGRFSGRQFSNSRSEMNVSTLELGDSALYLCASSLGREGDTQYFGPGTRLTVL.